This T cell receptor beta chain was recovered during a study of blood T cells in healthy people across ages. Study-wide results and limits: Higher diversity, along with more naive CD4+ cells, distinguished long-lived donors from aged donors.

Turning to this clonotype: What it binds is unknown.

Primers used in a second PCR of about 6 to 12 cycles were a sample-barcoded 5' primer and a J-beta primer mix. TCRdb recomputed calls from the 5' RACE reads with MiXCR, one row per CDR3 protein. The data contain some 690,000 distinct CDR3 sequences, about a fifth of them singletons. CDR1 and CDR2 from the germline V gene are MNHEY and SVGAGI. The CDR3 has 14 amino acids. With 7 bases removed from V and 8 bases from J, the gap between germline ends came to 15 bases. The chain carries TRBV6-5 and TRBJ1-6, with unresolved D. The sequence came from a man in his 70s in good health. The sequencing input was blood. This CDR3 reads CASKLELRDSPLHF. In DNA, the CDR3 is TGTGCCAGCAAACTAGAGCTACGGGATTCACCCCTCCACTTT.